This T cell receptor (beta chain) is from a study of response to subunit inactivated influenza vaccine. Study-wide points: Authors suggested few new T cells are recruited by each seasonal influenza vaccination.

This clonotype was recorded at least ten times. What it recognizes is unknown. TCRdb re-analysed the RT-PCR reads in MiXCR, keeping a single row per CDR3 protein. The data contain 500,000 to 600,000 distinct CDR3 sequences, about an eighth of them singletons. This CDR3 spans 15 amino acids. V dropped 0 bases and J dropped 3 bases, with 7 bases sitting between them. CDR1 is SGHRS, CDR2 YFSETQ, per germline. V is TRBV5-1 and J is TRBJ2-6; D is perhaps TRBD1 (6 bases). The source is a man aged 50 to 60 who received an inactivated influenza vaccine. The starting material was PBMCs from blood, obtained on the day of vaccination. The CDR3 reads CASSLAGVGANVLTF. The CDR3 DNA is TGCGCCAGCAGCTTGGCAGGGGTTGGGGCCAACGTCCTGACTTTC.